The 6 T cell receptor beta chains below all came from one sample that was sequenced in a study of OX40 agonist ivuxolimab in advanced cancers. Libraries came from the immunoSEQ multiplex PCR assay. TCRdb provides this immuneACCESS table in a form limited to in-frame rearrangements. Some clones are lacking; in checked studies, under half of them reflect an unresolved V gene, and why the rest are absent is not known. The sample yields roughly 45,000 clones; 92% were counted once. The top ten clones comprise around 6.7% of the sample. The material sequenced was CD4+ or CD8+ T cells sorted from blood, taken in a trial of the OX40 agonist ivuxolimab. These receptors came from an adult with an advanced solid tumor such as melanoma, head and neck, liver or kidney cancer.

The V and J genes are TRBV7-9 and TRBJ2-7, with TRBD2 matching over 11 bases. CDR1 and CDR2 from the germline V gene are SEHNR and FQNEAQ (reference sequence). The V segment lost 5 bases and the J segment 3 bases; nucleotides outside the gene matches: 6. The CDR3 length is 15 residues. DNA for the CDR3: TGTGCCAGCAGCCCTAGCGGGGGGCAACTCTACGAGCAGTACTTC. Protein sequence: CASSPSGGQLYEQYF. Together with reference TRBV7-9 and TRBJ2-7, the CDR3 gives the full variable domain: DTGVSQNPRHKITKRGQNVTFRCDPISEHNRLYWYRQTLGQGPEFLTYFQNEAQLEKSRLLSDRFSAERPKGSFSTLEIQRTEQGDSAMYLCASSPSGGQLYEQYFGPGTRLTVT.

The chain has TRBV13 and TRBJ2-7; 7 bases map to TRBD1. V trimming: 5 bases; J trimming: 2 bases; junction bases outside the gene matches: 6. The CDR3 sequence is 14 residues long. Per germline, CDR1 PRHDT and CDR2 FYEKMQ (reference sequence). The CDR3 DNA reads TGTGCCAGCAGCATGGACAGGACAACCTACGAGCAGTACTTC. Its translation is CASSMDRTTYEQYF.

J is TRBJ2-1 and V is TRBV7-2, with 7 bases fitting TRBD1. Germline values: CDR1 SGHTA, CDR2 FQGNSA. The CDR3 length is 15 residues. The junction had 5 bases not matched to a gene; V was cut back by 6 bases and J by 0 bases. The DNA for the CDR3 is TGTGCCAGCAGTTGGGACAGCCGCTCCTACAATGAGCAGTTCTTC. The encoded protein is CASSWDSRSYNEQFF. Full variable domain (rest looked up from reference TRBV7-2 and TRBJ2-1): GAGVSQSPSNKVTEKGKDVELRCDPISGHTALYWYRQSLGQGLEFLIYFQGNSAPDKSGLPSDRFSAERTGGSVSTLTIQRTQQEDSAVYLCASSWDSRSYNEQFFGPGTRLTVL.

This clone has only one observation. The V and J genes are TRBV6-1 and TRBJ1-5; D is perhaps TRBD1 (5 bases). V dropped 7 bases and J dropped 2 bases, with 12 bases sitting between them. Looked up from germline, CDR1 is MNHNS and CDR2 is SASEGT. This CDR3 region has 14 residues. CDR3 region: CASKRGVGNQPQHF. Written as DNA, the CDR3 is TGTGCCAGCAAGAGGGGTGTAGGCAATCAGCCCCAGCATTTT.

There are a few counts of this clone. The genes are TRBV11-2 and TRBJ1-5; D is possibly TRBD1 (6 bases). This CDR3 region has 15 residues. The V and J ends lost 5 bases and 2 bases respectively, with 13 bases between them. Germline V lookup: CDR1 SGHAT, CDR2 FQNNGV. The CDR3 DNA is TGTGCCAGCAGCCCCACAGGGTTAGGCAATCAGCCCCAGCATTTT. Protein sequence: CASSPTGLGNQPQHF.

This rearrangement joins TRBV9 to TRBJ2-1; 8 bases align to TRBD2. Unmatched junction bases numbered 9, after V lost 2 bases and J lost 8 bases. Germline-derived CDR1 and CDR2 are SGDLS and YYNGEE. CDR3 size: 15 residues. CDR3 in DNA: TGTGCCAGCAGCGTCGACGGGGGGGCCGCTTATGAGCAGTTCTTC. This translates into CASSVDGGAAYEQFF.